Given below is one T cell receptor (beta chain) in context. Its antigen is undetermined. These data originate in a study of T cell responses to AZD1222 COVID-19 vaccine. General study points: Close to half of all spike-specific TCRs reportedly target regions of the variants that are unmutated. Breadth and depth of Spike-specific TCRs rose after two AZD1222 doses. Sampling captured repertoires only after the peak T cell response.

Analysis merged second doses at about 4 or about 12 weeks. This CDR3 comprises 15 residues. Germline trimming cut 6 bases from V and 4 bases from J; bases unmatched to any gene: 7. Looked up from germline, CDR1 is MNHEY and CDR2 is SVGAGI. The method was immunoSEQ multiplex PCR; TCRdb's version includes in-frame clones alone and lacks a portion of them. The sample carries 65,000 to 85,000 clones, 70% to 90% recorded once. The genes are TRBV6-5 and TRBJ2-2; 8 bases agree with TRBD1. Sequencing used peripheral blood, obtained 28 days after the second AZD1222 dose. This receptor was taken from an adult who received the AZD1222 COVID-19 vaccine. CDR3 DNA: TGTGCCAGCAGCCCCCGGACAGGGCTCACCGGGGAGCTGTTTTTT. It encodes CASSPRTGLTGELFF.